These 17 T cell receptor beta chains originate from one sample sequenced in a study of cytomegalovirus exposure and HLA in healthy donors. The protocol was immunoSEQ multiplex PCR, while the TCRdb copy is restricted to in-frame clones and leaves out a portion. Here the sample spans about 88,000 clones, 96% being singletons. The material sequenced was PBMCs. The receptors were gathered from a man aged 18 to 30 in good health and CMV-seronegative.

The J gene is TRBJ2-7, the V gene TRBV5-8, with 14 positions matching TRBD2. V was pared by 0 bases and J by 10 bases, with 9 bases of the junction left unmatched. The CDR3 contains 16 residues. The germline gives CDR1 SGHTS, CDR2 YDEGEE. This CDR3 reads CASSLGTSGRTTHQYV. DNA of the CDR3: TGTGCCAGCAGCTTGGGGACTAGCGGGAGGACCACTCATCAGTACGTC.

The chain carries TRBV5-4 and TRBJ2-7, with D perhaps matching TRBD1 (6 bases). CDR1 is SGHNT, CDR2 YYREEE, per germline (reference sequence). This CDR3 region has 14 residues. V was cut by 4 bases and J by 1 base, with 12 bases left in between. The CDR3 region is CASSQGPLSYEQYF. CDR3 nucleotide sequence: TGTGCCAGCAGCCAGGGGCCCCTGTCCTACGAGCAGTACTTC.

This rearrangement joins TRBV7-2 to TRBJ2-7; 12 bases are shared with TRBD2. Germline assignment: CDR1 SGHTA and CDR2 FQGNSA. The CDR3 length is 17 residues. With 5 bases clipped from V and 2 bases from J, the junction kept 10 bases outside the gene matches. The CDR3 bases are TGTGCCAGCAGCCGAAACACACTAGCGGGAGGAGCCTACGAGCAGTACGTC. Amino acid sequence: CASSRNTLAGGAYEQYV.

The genes are TRBV11-3 and TRBJ2-5; D not resolved. Trimming pared 1 base from V and 0 bases from J, leaving 9 bases between. The germline V gene encodes CDR1 SGHNT and CDR2 YENEEA. CDR3 length: 15 amino acids. CDR3 residues: CASSLGTTYQETQYF. DNA of the CDR3: TGTGCCAGCAGCTTAGGAACTACCTACCAAGAGACCCAGTACTTC.

This clone appeared once. CDR3 bases: TGTGCCAGCAGTCCATTCGAATGGGGGACAGTCCATCAGCCCCAGCATTTT. This sequence encodes CASSPFEWGTVHQPQHF. The chain is built from TRBV28 and TRBJ1-5; 7 bases are shared with TRBD1. The CDR3 sequence is 17 residues long. J gave up 5 bases and V 5 bases, and 15 bases lay outside the gene matches. Germline lookup yields CDR1 MDHEN and CDR2 SYDVKM.

This clone is a singleton in its sample. The chain carries TRBV18 and TRBJ2-3, with D possibly TRBD2 on 6 matching bases. The germline gives CDR1 KGHSH, CDR2 LQKENI. V shed 5 bases and J shed 0 bases, with 15 bases lying between them. The CDR3 contains 16 residues. The CDR3 nucleotides are TGTGCCAGCTCAACATCCGGGACTCGCAGCACAGATACGCAGTATTTT. Translation: CASSTSGTRSTDTQYF.

This chain joins TRBV27 and TRBJ1-5; D remains unclear. Germline V gives CDR1 MNHEY, CDR2 SMNVEV (reference sequence). Trimming stripped 0 bases from V and 7 bases from J, with 10 bases between. This CDR3 is 14 amino acids long. The CDR3 region has the DNA TGTGCCAGCAGTTTATCTCCGGCGGTGCAGCCCCAGCATTTT. It is translated as CASSLSPAVQPQHF.

The gene calls are TRBV10-2 and TRBJ2-7; possibly TRBD2 for D (6 bases). This CDR3 spans 14 amino acids. V lost 3 bases, J lost 2 bases, and 11 bases lay in between. Per germline, CDR1 WSHSY and CDR2 SAAADI. The CDR3 loop reads CASSDGGAPYEQYF. CDR3 coding DNA: TGCGCCAGCAGTGATGGAGGGGCCCCCTACGAGCAGTACTTC.

The CDR3 sequence: CASSLSRGSEQYV. The CDR3 nucleotides read TGTGCCAGCAGCTTGTCCAGGGGAAGCGAGCAGTACGTC. The chain is built from TRBV11-3 and TRBJ2-7, with a possible D match to TRBD1 (6 bases). V lost 3 bases, J lost 6 bases, and 12 bases lay in between. This CDR3 is 13 amino acids long. The germline CDR1 and CDR2 sequences are SGHNT and YENEEA.

V is TRBV5-6 and J is TRBJ2-1; D is unresolved. Per the germline V gene, CDR1 is SGHDT and CDR2 is YYEEEE. The CDR3 has 18 residues. Trimming took off 0 bases at V and 0 bases at J, with 16 bases between the two ends. The CDR3 reads CASSLEAIFVTSYNEQFF. CDR3 in DNA: TGTGCCAGCAGCTTGGAAGCGATCTTCGTCACCTCCTACAATGAGCAGTTCTTC.

The rearrangement links TRBV28 to TRBJ2-7; D may be TRBD1 (5 bases). This CDR3 comprises 15 residues. With 6 bases removed from V and 0 bases from J, the gap between germline ends came to 15 bases. In germline, CDR1 is MDHEN, CDR2 SYDVKM. The CDR3 loop reads CASSLIRQTSYEQYF. CDR3 in DNA: TGTGCCAGCAGCTTAATTAGACAGACCTCCTACGAGCAGTACTTC.

The V and J genes are TRBV11-3 and TRBJ2-1, with D possibly being TRBD2 (6 bases). Germline V lookup: CDR1 SGHNT, CDR2 YENEEA. Trimming took off 0 bases at V and 9 bases at J, with 15 bases between the two ends. The CDR3 is 15 residues long. The CDR3 reads CASSLDRGILGEQFF. Here the CDR3 DNA reads TGTGCCAGCAGCTTAGACCGGGGGATTCTTGGTGAGCAGTTCTTC.

The chain combines TRBV5-5 with TRBJ1-4, with D tentatively TRBD1 (5 bases). Per the germline V gene, CDR1 is SGHKS and CDR2 is YYEKEE (reference sequence). This CDR3 is built from 13 residues. V lost 4 bases and J lost 8, with 12 bases in between. The CDR3 DNA reads as TGTGCCAGCAGCCCTAGGACACTCGAAAAACTGTTTTTT. Its translation: CASSPRTLEKLFF.

The V call is TRBV6-1, the J call TRBJ1-4, with a possible D match to TRBD1 (5 bases). CDR1 and CDR2 (germline): MNHNS, SASEGT. V lost 3 bases, J lost 8 bases, and 13 bases lay in between. This CDR3 comprises 14 residues. This chain's CDR3 is CASSEGGKGEKLFF. CDR3 in DNA: TGTGCCAGCAGTGAGGGGGGGAAAGGGGAAAAACTGTTTTTT.

This rearrangement joins TRBV6-5 to TRBJ2-7; weak D call: TRBD2 (5 bases). From germline, CDR1 is MNHEY and CDR2 SVGAGI. CDR3 length: 15 residues. Trimming removed 3 bases from V and 2 bases from J, with 14 bases in between. The CDR3 loop is CASSYGWESTYEQYF. The CDR3 region has the DNA TGTGCCAGCAGTTATGGGTGGGAGTCCACCTACGAGCAGTACTTC.

The chain uses TRBV12-5 and TRBJ2-2, with D uncertain. V lost 2 bases and J 4 bases, leaving 14 bases between the germline ends. The CDR3 is 16 amino acids. Germline CDR1 and CDR2: LGHNT and FRNRAP. Written as DNA, the CDR3 is TGTGCTAGTGGTTTGAGCTTTTTATCTCTCACCGGGGAGCTGTTTTTT. Protein sequence: CASGLSFLSLTGELFF.

This clone was seen only once. The chain is built from TRBV6-1 and TRBJ2-7, with 8 nucleotides matching TRBD2. This CDR3 has 15 amino acids. Unmatched junction bases numbered 5, after V lost 2 bases and J lost 2 bases. From germline, CDR1 is MNHNS and CDR2 SASEGT. CDR3 nucleotide sequence: TGTGCCAGCAGTGAATTTTGGGGACTAGCCTACGAGCAGTACGTC. Translation gives CASSEFWGLAYEQYV.